Following are 17 T cell receptor beta chains from one sample sequenced in a study of early T cells in non-severe SARS-CoV-2 infection. TCRdb ran MiXCR on the 5' RACE reads and lists one entry per CDR3 protein. The sample records some 30,000 distinct CDR3 sequences, approximately 4.2% being singletons. Sequencing input: whole blood. The origin of the receptors is an adult who was a healthcare worker with PCR-confirmed SARS-CoV-2 infection or an uninfected control (not recorded which).

This clonotype has at least ten counts. V usage is TRBV2 and J usage is TRBJ2-3; a possible D gene is TRBD1 (5 bases). The CDR3 length is 11 residues. Trimming removed 10 bases at V and 4 bases at J, with 9 bases between. Germline CDR1 and CDR2: SNHLY and FYNNEI. CDR3 nucleotide sequence: TGTGCCAACACAGGTGCAGATACGCAGTATTTT. Protein product: CANTGADTQYF. The complete variable domain, with remaining parts taken from reference TRBV2 and TRBJ2-3, reads EPEVTQTPSHQVTQMGQEVILRCVPISNHLYFYWYRQILGQKVEFLVSFYNNEISEKSEIFDDQFSVERPDGSNFTLKIRSTKLEDSAMYFCANTGADTQYFGPGTRLTVL.

The table lists this clonotype with many counts. V is TRBV10-1 and J is TRBJ2-5; D call uncertain. The CDR3 is made up of 15 amino acids. V was clipped by 2 bases and J by 5 bases, with 15 bases between them. Germline loops: CDR1 WNHNN, CDR2 SYGVQD (reference sequence). DNA of the CDR3: TGCGCCAGCAGTGAGGGCTCGGCTACATTCGAGACCCAGTACTTC. Protein: CASSEGSATFETQYF.

This clonotype came up many times. The chain joins TRBV2 to TRBJ1-1; a weak D match, TRBD1 (5 bases). There are 14 residues in the CDR3. Germline loops: CDR1 SNHLY, CDR2 FYNNEI. Trimming pared 3 bases from V and 3 bases from J, leaving 11 bases between. CDR3 coding DNA: TGTGCCAGCAGTGAGGCCCCAGGGTACACTGAAGCTTTCTTT. Protein: CASSEAPGYTEAFF.

At least ten counts were recorded for this clonotype. The V gene is TRBV6-6, the J gene TRBJ1-5, with D perhaps matching TRBD1 (6 bases). V lost 6 bases, J lost 0 bases, and 12 bases lay in between. CDR1 is MNHNY and CDR2 is SVGAGI in the germline V gene (reference sequence). This CDR3 is 15 amino acids long. CDR3 sequence reads: CASSSDRNSNQPQHF. For the CDR3, the DNA is TGTGCCAGCAGCTCGGACAGAAATAGCAATCAGCCCCAGCATTTT.

This clonotype came up many times. The rearrangement joins TRBV5-5 to TRBJ1-6; TRBD1 aligns across 11 bases. The germline V gene encodes CDR1 SGHKS and CDR2 YYEKEE (reference sequence). Losses at the gene ends were 2 bases for V and 8 bases for J; bases not matched to a gene: 9. This CDR3 is 17 amino acids long. The chain's CDR3 is CASSLTGTGGADSPLHF. CDR3 DNA sequence: TGTGCCAGCAGCTTAACCGGGACAGGGGGTGCGGATTCACCCCTCCACTTT.

This clonotype was picked up many times. This chain connects TRBV11-2 to TRBJ1-5, with D perhaps TRBD1 (5 bases). Germline CDR1 SGHAT, CDR2 FQNNGV. Trimming stripped 0 bases from V and 7 bases from J, with 16 bases between. CDR3 length: 16 residues. CDR3 nucleotides: TGTGCCAGCAGCTTAGATCGAGGGCAGGGCCGGCAGCCCCAGCATTTT. This gives the protein CASSLDRGQGRQPQHF.

This clonotype was observed a handful of times. The V call is TRBV10-3, the J call TRBJ2-3, with a tentative D call TRBD2 (5 bases). This CDR3 spans 16 amino acids. Trimming took off 2 bases at V and 0 bases at J, with 12 bases between the two ends. Germline V CDR1 and CDR2: ENHRY, SYGVKD. DNA of the CDR3: TGTGCCATCAGTGAGGGGAGCGGCCCTAGCACAGATACGCAGTATTTT. It encodes CAISEGSGPSTDTQYF.

This clonotype is labeled as medium-sized. This rearrangement joins TRBV7-9 to TRBJ1-1; D is ambiguous. V was shortened by 1 base and J by 1 base, with 22 bases between the two germline ends. The length of the CDR3 is 19 residues. CDR1 is SEHNR and CDR2 is FQNEAQ in the germline V gene (reference sequence). CDR3 coding DNA: TGTGCCAGCAGCTTAGGGGAGACGGACGGCTTAGAGAGGAACACTGAAGCTTTCTTT. Its translation: CASSLGETDGLERNTEAFF.

The sample holds many counts of this clonotype. The gene calls are TRBV5-1 and TRBJ2-7; D gene ambiguous. Trimming took 0 bases from V and 5 from J, leaving 18 bases between them. The CDR3 is made up of 16 amino acids. Per the germline V gene, CDR1 is SGHRS and CDR2 is YFSETQ. This chain's CDR3 is CASSLDQGRADHEQYF. The DNA of the CDR3 is TGCGCCAGCAGCTTGGATCAAGGACGGGCCGACCACGAGCAGTACTTC. Full variable domain (missing parts from reference TRBV5-1 and TRBJ2-7): KAGVTQTPRYLIKTRGQQVTLSCSPISGHRSVSWYQQTPGQGLQFLFEYFSETQRNKGNFPGRFSGRQFSNSRSEMNVSTLELGDSALYLCASSLDQGRADHEQYFGPGTRLTVT.

This clonotype has only a few counts. The CDR3 loop is CASSGVFDSPLHF. In DNA form, the CDR3 reads TGTGCCAGTTCGGGGGTTTTTGATTCACCCCTCCACTTT. V usage is TRBV7-9 and J usage is TRBJ1-6; TRBD1 is a possible D gene (5 bases). CDR3 length equals 13 residues. The germline CDR1 and CDR2 sequences are SEHNR and FQNEAQ (reference sequence). Trimming removed 9 bases from V and 8 bases from J, with 14 bases in between.

This clonotype has just a few counts. The V and J genes are TRBV27 and TRBJ1-5; 7 bases align to TRBD1. The CDR3 sequence is 15 residues long. The trim removed 6 bases at V and 7 bases at J, leaving 12 bases unmatched. The germline gives CDR1 MNHEY, CDR2 SMNVEV (reference sequence). Here the CDR3 reads CASRGSTGKDQPQHF. For the CDR3, the DNA is TGTGCCAGCAGGGGCTCGACAGGGAAGGACCAGCCCCAGCATTTT.

The V call is TRBV5-6, the J call TRBJ2-6; 12 positions match TRBD1. Losses at the gene ends were 4 bases for V and 1 base for J; bases not matched to a gene: 6. The CDR3 runs to 18 residues. Germline CDR1 and CDR2: SGHDT and YYEEEE. CDR3 in DNA: TGTGCCAGCAGCCTAGGGACAGGGGGCCCTTCTGGGGCCAACGTCCTGACTTTC. Translation gives CASSLGTGGPSGANVLTF. Together with reference TRBV5-6 and TRBJ2-6, the CDR3 gives the full variable domain: DAGVTQSPTHLIKTRGQQVTLRCSPKSGHDTVSWYQQALGQGPQFIFQYYEEEERQRGNFPDRFSGHQFPNYSSELNVNALLLGDSALYLCASSLGTGGPSGANVLTFGAGSRLTVL.

At least ten counts were recorded for this clonotype. This chain links TRBV20-1 with TRBJ2-7; 8 nucleotides agree with TRBD2. The germline V gene encodes CDR1 DFQATT and CDR2 SNEGSKA (reference sequence). The CDR3 spans 16 residues. Germline trimming cut 0 bases from V and 2 bases from J; bases unmatched to any gene: 9. As DNA, the CDR3 is TGCAGTGCTAGAGATCCCCGTACTAGCGGAACCTACGAGCAGTACTTC. Translated, it gives CSARDPRTSGTYEQYF.

This clonotype has a count of ten or more. This chain joins TRBV12-3 or TRBV12-4 and TRBJ1-6; possibly TRBD1 for D (6 bases). The V and J ends lost 5 bases and 3 bases respectively, with 11 bases between them. The CDR3 is 15 residues long. The CDR3 sequence is CASSAGESYNSPLHF. The DNA of the CDR3 is TGTGCCAGCAGTGCAGGGGAAAGCTATAATTCACCCCTCCACTTT.

The rearrangement joins TRBV6-6 to TRBJ1-5, with 9 bases identical to TRBD1. Germline CDR1 MNHNY, CDR2 SVGAGI (reference sequence). The CDR3 sequence is 18 residues long. With 2 bases clipped from V and 0 bases from J, the junction kept 8 bases outside the gene matches. As DNA, the CDR3 is TGTGCCAGCAGTTACGGTCCCAACAGGGGGCATAGCAATCAGCCCCAGCATTTT. The encoded protein is CASSYGPNRGHSNQPQHF.

This clonotype was observed a few times. This chain links TRBV6-2 or TRBV6-3 with TRBJ1-2, with D possibly TRBD1 on 5 matching bases. V dropped 6 bases and J dropped 0 bases, with 14 bases sitting between them. CDR3 length: 15 residues. Germline V gene sequence: CDR1 MNHEY, CDR2 SVGEGT. CDR3 sequence reads: CASRGHVDPNYGYTF. In nucleotides, the CDR3 is TGTGCCAGCAGAGGACACGTTGATCCTAACTATGGCTACACCTTC.

This clonotype was observed at least ten times. The chain employs TRBV18 and TRBJ2-7; D perhaps matches TRBD1 (5 bases). In germline, CDR1 is KGHSH, CDR2 LQKENI. This CDR3 has 14 amino acids. Trimming cost V 3 bases and J 2 bases, with 11 bases left between them. For the CDR3, the DNA is TGTGCCAGCTCACCCCCCAGGACAACCTACGAGCAGTACTTC. Amino acid sequence: CASSPPRTTYEQYF. Full variable domain (remainder filled in from reference TRBV18 and TRBJ2-7): NAGVMQNPRHLVRRRGQEARLRCSPMKGHSHVYWYRQLPEEGLKFMVYLQKENIIDESGMPKERFSAEFPKEGPSILRIQQVVRGDSAAYFCASSPPRTTYEQYFGPGTRLTVT.